What follows is one T cell receptor beta chain and its context. The data were taken from a study of blood T cell repertoires in COVID-19. Trimming removed 2 bases from V and 1 base from J, with 9 bases in between. The germline V gene has CDR1 MDHEN and CDR2 SYDVKM. The CDR3 totals 14 residues. The assay was immunoSEQ multiplex PCR, and TCRdb's table has in-frame clones only and misses some. The sample records around 300,000 clones, 85% to 90% being singletons. This rearrangement joins TRBV28 to TRBJ2-7; D is unresolved. The TCR was taken from a woman between 45 and 60 years old with COVID-19, enrolled during active disease. Input material: peripheral blood. The CDR3 DNA reads as TGTGCCAGCAGTTTACGAGACTCTTCCTACGAGCAGTACTTC. Amino acid sequence: CASSLRDSSYEQYF.